The subject of this entry is one TCR beta chain. The antigen it binds to is not known. No much larger clonotype is one base removed from it; base qualities were not supplied. This sample is drawn from a study of T cells in localized non-small cell lung cancer (dated by TCRdb to the early 2020s). In terms of the full investigation: The study examined T cell repertoires in hundreds of patients with early-stage NSCLC and compared tumors with uninvolved tumor-adjacent lungs. All 240 or so NSCLC patients in the cohort were treatment-naive and had localized lung tumors that were resected. NSCLC patients had a mean age of around 66 years, and around 140 were male and 107 female.

At diagnosis, peripheral blood, uninvolved tumor-adjacent lung and tumor were collected and stored as a combination of fresh-frozen and FFPE material. Blood samples were analyzed as peripheral blood mononuclear cells for TCR repertoire profiling. TCR beta CDR3 regions were sequenced from DNA using the immunoSEQ Assay. Turning to the authors' computational methods: T cell density was computed as TCR beta template counts normalized to usable DNA estimated by amplifying housekeeping genes. Richness was estimated using the preseqR package, with extrapolation to 400,000 templates for PBMC samples and to 120,000 templates for tissue samples. Clonality was calculated as one minus Pielou's evenness. Tissue-enriched TCRs were identified through differential abundance testing performed on productive amino-acid clonotypes, with a minimum total count of 5 and an alpha of 0.1. Repertoire overlap between compartments was quantified with the Jaccard Index and Morisita Overlap Index. GLIPH clustered TCR beta CDR3s with public tetramer-defined viral CDR3s; viral motifs required at least three viral sequences plus V-gene enrichment. Drawn from immuneACCESS, this table holds only the in-frame rearrangements with V and J called that TCRdb kept. Clones are partly lost; checked studies trace under half to an unresolved V gene and leave the rest unexplained. V, J and clone size reflect that table, while D and trimming were determined from the DNA. Present in this sample are 70,000 to 85,000 clones, roughly 84% of which were seen just once. The ten largest clones add up to 1.3% of the sample.

In the germline V gene, CDR1 corresponds to SGHTA and CDR2 to FQGNSA. V is trimmed back by 4 bases and J by 2 bases, and the junction contains 4 bases that no gene match accounts for. From the cysteine up to the phenylalanine, the CDR3 has a length of 17 residues. Only the CDR3 region is kept as DNA, spanning 51 bases read in frame from base 1. The investigation overall reported the following: Because multi-region tumor sequencing was not performed, intratumor heterogeneity could not be ruled out. Higher T cell density in blood was associated with longer overall survival, whereas higher clonality in adjacent lung was associated with shorter survival. Uninvolved tumor-adjacent lung showed the highest T cell clonality, higher than tumor, which suggests more focused antigenic responses in the uninvolved tumor-adjacent lung. A median of roughly 50 of the top 100 tumor clones turned up in the paired uninvolved adjacent lung, and roughly 28 of those clones also ranked among the top 100 of that same adjacent lung. Because the study design was exploratory, TCR variables were selected using unadjusted p-values without false-discovery rate correction.

The V and J segments used are TRBV7-2 and TRBJ2-3; 15 nucleotides in the junction match TRBD2. This clonotype was obtained from a female donor older than 55 with stage I lung adenocarcinoma. Material: peripheral blood, obtained before any cancer treatment. The CDR3 region has the sequence CASSSGLAGGDTDTQYF. The nucleotide sequence is TGTGCCAGCAGCTCCGGACTAGCGGGAGGGGACACAGATACGCAGTATTTT.